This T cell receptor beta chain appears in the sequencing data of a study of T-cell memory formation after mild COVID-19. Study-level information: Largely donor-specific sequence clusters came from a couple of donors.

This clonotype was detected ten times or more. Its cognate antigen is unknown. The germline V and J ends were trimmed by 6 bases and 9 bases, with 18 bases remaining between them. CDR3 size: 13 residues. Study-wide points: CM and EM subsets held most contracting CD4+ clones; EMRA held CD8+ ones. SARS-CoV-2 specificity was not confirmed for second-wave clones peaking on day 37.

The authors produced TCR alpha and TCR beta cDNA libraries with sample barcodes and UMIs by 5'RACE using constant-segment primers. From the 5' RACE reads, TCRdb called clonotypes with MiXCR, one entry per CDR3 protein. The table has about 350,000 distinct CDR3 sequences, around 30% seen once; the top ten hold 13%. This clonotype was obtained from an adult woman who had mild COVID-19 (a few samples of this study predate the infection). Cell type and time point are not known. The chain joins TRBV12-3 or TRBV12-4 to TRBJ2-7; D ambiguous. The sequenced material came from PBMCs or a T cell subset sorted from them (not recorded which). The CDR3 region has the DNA TGTGCCAGCAGCTCAACCCCCGGAGTCGGGCAGTACTTC. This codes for CASSSTPGVGQYF.